This T cell receptor beta chain comes out of a study of blood T cell repertoires in COVID-19. Clones were read by immunoSEQ multiplex PCR, and TCRdb kept only the in-frame ones, dropping some. Of about 150,000 clones in the sample, approximately 90% were seen once. This CDR3 spans 15 amino acids. Trimming removed 1 base from V and 5 bases from J, with 14 bases in between. The germline V gene encodes CDR1 MNHNS and CDR2 SASEGT. The sample comprised peripheral blood. The J gene is TRBJ2-5, the V gene TRBV6-1, with TRBD1 as a possible D gene (5 bases). This sequence was found in a man aged 18 to 30 with COVID-19, enrolled during active disease. In DNA, the CDR3 is TGTGCCAGCAGTGAAGTAAGGTCAGGGTGGGAGACCCAGTACTTC. Translation gives CASSEVRSGWETQYF.